Following are 22 T cell receptor beta chains from one sample sequenced in a study of T cell responses to AZD1222 COVID-19 vaccine. The data were produced by immunoSEQ multiplex PCR, yet TCRdb's version contains in-frame clones alone and is incomplete. There are approximately 110,000 clones in the sample; 70% to 90% occur only once, and more than 4% lies in the top ten. Sequenced here: peripheral blood, sampled on day 0 of AZD1222 vaccination. These receptors were collected from an adult in good health.

The DNA of the CDR3 is TGTGCCATCAAAAACGACAGGCCGTCTAACTATGGCTACACCTTC. This translates into CAIKNDRPSNYGYTF. This rearrangement joins TRBV10-3 to TRBJ1-2, with D possibly matching TRBD1 (6 bases). V was trimmed by 7 bases and J by 0 bases, leaving 15 bases between them. CDR3 length equals 15 residues. The germline V gene has CDR1 ENHRY and CDR2 SYGVKD.

DNA of the CDR3: TGCGCCAGCAGCCCCGGACAGGAGGTTGCGCCCCAGCATTTT. Amino acid sequence: CASSPGQEVAPQHF. The chain links TRBV5-1 to TRBJ1-5; 7 bases are a match to TRBD1. CDR3 size: 14 residues. The V and J ends lost 4 bases and 9 bases, in that order; junction bases with no gene match: 10. Germline V gene lookup returns CDR1 SGHRS and CDR2 YFSETQ.

The chain recombines TRBV5-4 with TRBJ2-5, with a weak D call TRBD1 (5 bases). CDR1 SGHNT and CDR2 YYREEE come from the germline V gene (reference sequence). With 3 bases removed from V and 5 bases from J, the gap between germline ends came to 17 bases. This CDR3 is built from 15 residues. CDR3 nucleotide sequence: TGTGCCAGCAGCTCCCGGACAAGGGTTCGGGAGACCCAGTACTTC. Protein product: CASSSRTRVRETQYF.

This rearrangement joins TRBV7-9 to TRBJ2-7, with D hard to call. Germline CDR1 and CDR2: SEHNR and FQNEAQ (reference sequence). Trimming removed 9 bases at V and 1 base at J, with 7 bases between. There are 11 residues in the CDR3. The DNA for the CDR3 is TGTGCCAGTACAGCTTCCTACGAGCAGTACTTC. This gives the protein CASTASYEQYF.

To note about this clone: Other nucleotide sequences from this sample produce the same CDR3. The chain links TRBV28 to TRBJ2-5; a weak D match, TRBD2 (5 bases). V was cut by 5 bases and J by 4 bases, with 38 bases left in between. The length of the CDR3 is 22 residues. From germline, CDR1 is MDHEN and CDR2 SYDVKM. The DNA of the CDR3 is TGTGCCAGCAGTCGACGAGGGCGCCCCGAAGCACGGGGTAGACTGATGAGAGAGACCCAGTACTTC. Protein sequence: CASSRRGRPEARGRLMRETQYF.

The chain links TRBV28 to TRBJ1-4; D gene ambiguous. V was trimmed by 6 bases and J by 6 bases, leaving 17 bases between them. Germline CDR1 MDHEN, CDR2 SYDVKM. The CDR3 length is 15 residues. The CDR3: CASSSEGPGDEKLFF. The CDR3 coding sequence is TGTGCCAGCAGCTCCGAGGGTCCCGGGGATGAAAAACTGTTTTTT.

The V call is TRBV6-2 or TRBV6-3, the J call TRBJ1-2; 8 bases fit TRBD1. The CDR3 spans 16 residues. The V gene's germline CDR1 is MNHEY and CDR2 SVGEGT. V was clipped by 5 bases and J by 2 bases; unmatched bases: 10. The CDR3 bases are TGTGCCAGCAGTACTGGGCAGGGGGCGGTGAACTATGGCTACACCTTC. Translated, it gives CASSTGQGAVNYGYTF.

CDR3 sequence reads: CASSPSLGSEAFF. CDR3 sequence (DNA): TGTGCCAGCAGCCCCAGTCTGGGCAGCGAAGCTTTCTTT. The chain carries TRBV7-2 and TRBJ1-1; D is unclear. The germline V gene has CDR1 SGHTA and CDR2 FQGNSA. The CDR3 loop spans 13 amino acids. V lost 5 bases, J lost 8 bases, and 15 bases lay in between.

CDR3: CASRNRVWGTGELFF. In DNA, the CDR3 is TGTGCCAGTAGAAACAGGGTTTGGGGCACCGGGGAGCTGTTTTTT. The chain recombines TRBV19 with TRBJ2-2; weak D call: TRBD1 (6 bases). The ends were cut back, 6 bases at V and 4 bases at J, with 15 bases in the middle. Germline loops: CDR1 LNHDA, CDR2 SQIVND (reference sequence). This CDR3 region has 15 residues.

This chain uses TRBV5-4 with TRBJ1-1; the D gene is possibly TRBD1 (6 bases). The CDR3 length is 14 residues. CDR1 and CDR2 (germline): SGHNT, YYREEE (reference sequence). V shed 0 bases and J shed 1 base, with 7 bases lying between them. The CDR3 nucleotides read TGTGCCAGCAGCTTGGGGACAGCGAACACTGAAGCTTTCTTT. This codes for CASSLGTANTEAFF.

The chain has TRBV7-3 and TRBJ1-1, with D unresolved. V dropped 5 bases and J dropped 2 bases, with 12 bases sitting between them. The CDR3 spans 14 residues. Germline values: CDR1 SGHTA, CDR2 FQGTGA. The CDR3 nucleotides read TGTGCCAGCAGCGCTTCGGCGGAAAACACTGAAGCTTTCTTT. Its protein product is CASSASAENTEAFF. Complete variable domain (other parts from reference TRBV7-3 and TRBJ1-1): GAGVSQTPSNKVTEKGKYVELRCDPISGHTALYWYRQSLGQGPEFLIYFQGTGAADDSGLPNDRFFAVRPEGSVSTLKIQRTERGDSAVYLCASSASAENTEAFFGQGTRLTVV.

This sequence joins TRBV2 and TRBJ2-2, with 7 positions matching TRBD1. The CDR3 consists of 14 residues. The ends lost 10 bases at V and 4 bases at J; junction bases unmatched: 9. CDR1 is SNHLY, CDR2 FYNNEI, per germline. This CDR3 is CATEPGQTTGELFF. In DNA, the CDR3 is TGTGCCACCGAACCGGGACAGACCACCGGGGAGCTGTTTTTT.

V gene TRBV6-5 combines with J gene TRBJ1-1, with D perhaps matching TRBD1 (6 bases). This CDR3 comprises 13 residues. Trimming removed 6 bases at V and 11 bases at J, with 19 bases between. Germline V CDR1 and CDR2: MNHEY, SVGAGI. The CDR3 coding sequence is TGTGCCAGCAGGCCTCCGGGACACTCAAGGGCTTTCTTT. This encodes CASRPPGHSRAFF.

The chain carries TRBV5-1 and TRBJ2-5; D assignment may be TRBD1 or TRBD2 (6 bases each). Germline V gene sequence: CDR1 SGHRS, CDR2 YFSETQ. V shed 6 bases and J shed 5 bases, with 17 bases lying between them. The CDR3 sequence is 14 residues long. The CDR3 DNA follows: TGCGCCAGCACCCTGACAGGAGGGTGGGAGACCCAGTACTTC. As protein: CASTLTGGWETQYF. The variable domain in full, completed from reference TRBV5-1 and TRBJ2-5, reads KAGVTQTPRYLIKTRGQQVTLSCSPISGHRSVSWYQQTPGQGLQFLFEYFSETQRNKGNFPGRFSGRQFSNSRSEMNVSTLELGDSALYLCASTLTGGWETQYFGPGTRLLVL.

This clone was seen once. The chain links TRBV7-9 to TRBJ2-2; 7 bases agree with TRBD1. The V and J ends lost 5 bases and 9 bases, in that order; junction bases with no gene match: 12. CDR3 length equals 15 residues. CDR1 is SEHNR and CDR2 is FQNEAQ in the germline V gene (reference sequence). CDR3 in amino acids: CASSRLQGILRELFF. The CDR3 DNA reads as TGTGCCAGCAGCCGACTACAGGGGATCTTGAGGGAGCTGTTTTTT.

V and J are TRBV21-1 and TRBJ2-3; TRBD2 reflects the table's D call only, with no check against the DNA. TRBV21-1 is noted as a pseudogene. The CDR3 covers 18 residues. CDR3 protein: CASSKGGNAEGVTDTQYF. The CDR3 region has the DNA TGTGCCAGCAGCAAAGGGGGTAATGCGGAGGGTGTGACAGATACGCAGTATTTT.

J is TRBJ1-6 and V is TRBV28; D perhaps matches TRBD1 (6 bases). V lost 4 bases to trimming and J lost 6 bases, with 22 bases between them. The germline V gene encodes CDR1 MDHEN and CDR2 SYDVKM. This CDR3 comprises 18 residues. The CDR3 protein is CASSSLHATGSLNSPLHF. CDR3 coding DNA: TGTGCCAGCAGTTCCCTCCATGCGACAGGTTCGCTTAATTCACCCCTCCACTTT.

J is TRBJ2-3 and V is TRBV4-3; D possibly corresponds to TRBD1 (5 bases). Germline V gene data show CDR1 as LGHNA and CDR2 as YSLEER. V was clipped by 1 base and J by 6 bases, with 8 bases between them. The CDR3 has 13 amino acids. Here the CDR3 DNA reads TGCGCCAGCAGCCAAGCCCCAGGGGATACGCAGTATTTT. Protein: CASSQAPGDTQYF.

The chain links TRBV28 to TRBJ2-6; tentatively, D is TRBD1 (6 bases). Germline V CDR1 and CDR2: MDHEN, SYDVKM. The length of the CDR3 is 15 residues. Trimming pared 5 bases from V and 4 bases from J, leaving 12 bases between. The CDR3 DNA reads TGTGCCAGCAGTCTCACAGGGTACGGGGCCAACGTCCTGACTTTC. It encodes CASSLTGYGANVLTF.

The count of this clone is one. The rearrangement links TRBV19 to TRBJ2-2, with 8 bases fitting TRBD1. The germline CDR1 and CDR2 sequences are LNHDA and SQIVND (reference sequence). The junction had 6 bases not matched to a gene; V was cut back by 4 bases and J by 2 bases. The CDR3 contains 16 residues. The CDR3 DNA is TGTGCCAGTAGTAAGGTGCAGGGGGCAAACACCGGGGAGCTGTTTTTT. This codes for CASSKVQGANTGELFF.

V and J are TRBV28 and TRBJ2-7; 13 bases are shared with TRBD2. The germline gives CDR1 MDHEN, CDR2 SYDVKM. The CDR3 is made up of 15 amino acids. J lost 6 bases, V lost 7 bases, and 9 bases had no gene match. CDR3 region: CASTPPGLAGVEQYF. Here the CDR3 DNA reads TGTGCCAGCACTCCTCCCGGACTAGCGGGAGTCGAGCAGTACTTC.

Note on this clone: Other DNA sequences from this sample encode an identical CDR3 as well. DNA of the CDR3: TGTGCCAGTCGAGACAGAGGACGAACTGAAGCTTTCTTT. It specifies CASRDRGRTEAFF. The chain carries TRBV19 and TRBJ1-1; D perhaps matches TRBD1 (5 bases). CDR1 and CDR2 from the germline V gene are LNHDA and SQIVND (reference sequence). V shed 8 bases and J shed 5 bases, with 15 bases lying between them. This CDR3 has 13 residues.